Here is one T cell receptor (beta chain) with its context. The entry originates in a study of cytomegalovirus exposure and HLA in healthy donors. Study in general: The platform used for the approximately 130 validation repertoires matched that of the roughly 630 first-cohort repertoires, a later analysis reported.

Trimming removed 4 bases from V and 0 bases from J; junction bases left unmatched: 12. The CDR3 has 20 residues. Germline V gene lookup returns CDR1 MGHRA and CDR2 YSYEKL. Sequenced by immunoSEQ multiplex PCR; TCRdb stores in-frame clones only, minus some. The sample lists under 200,000 clones, 80% to 85% occurring once. The sequenced sample consisted of PBMCs. The clonotype originates from a young woman in good health and CMV-seronegative. The chain joins TRBV4-1 to TRBJ2-3; the match to TRBD2 covers 14 bases. The CDR3 loop is CASSRMTSGGAGSSTDTQYF. The CDR3, as DNA: TGCGCCAGCAGCCGAATGACTAGCGGGGGGGCCGGGTCTAGCACAGATACGCAGTATTTT.